The rows below give T cell receptor beta chains drawn from one sample of a study of cytotoxic CD8 clonotypes in ibrutinib-treated CLL. The protocol was immunoSEQ multiplex PCR, while the TCRdb copy is restricted to in-frame clones and leaves out a portion. The table shows some 35,000 clones, with 70% to 80% occurring only once. This specimen consisted of PBMCs, obtained at disease progression, from a patient treated with ibrutinib. The receptors originated from a human donor with chronic lymphocytic leukemia. The CDR3 runs from the conserved cysteine through the conserved F or W. Fields, in order: J gene, clone size, V gene, CDR3 protein. Size is stated for part of the rows, as once, few or many counts, or as a class when the clone is expanded.

>TRBJ2-3|.|TRBV10-3
CAISDRVKADTQYF
>TRBJ1-6|many|TRBV7-9
CASSPRGSPLHF
>TRBJ2-3|.|TRBV5-1
CASSFLAGGTDTQYF
>TRBJ2-7|.|TRBV5-6
CASSFVDRRNYEQYF
>TRBJ1-1|.|TRBV19
CASNMVGGYEAFF
>TRBJ1-1|.|TRBV6-6
CASGLHTEAFF
>TRBJ1-1|.|TRBV10-1
CASSDSGARTEAFF
>TRBJ1-1|.|TRBV6-6
CASSDPFEVTEAFF
>TRBJ1-4|.|TRBV2
CASSDRDEKLFF
>TRBJ2-3|few|TRBV5-1
CASSAGTSGDTQYF
>TRBJ1-2|.|TRBV9
CARSWGEGLLGSGYTF
>TRBJ2-7|few|TRBV11-2
CASSQALRWEQYF
>TRBJ1-1|medium-sized|TRBV6-1
CASNPRGQGNTEAFF
>TRBJ2-3|.|TRBV29-1
CTGEESTDTQYF
>TRBJ1-5|.|TRBV4-2
CASSQEMNRVGQPQHF
>TRBJ2-1|.|TRBV6-5
CASSLGGRINEQFF
>TRBJ2-5|.|TRBV18
CASSPMDSWETQYF
>TRBJ1-6|.|TRBV19
CASSIDSGGNSPLHF
>TRBJ1-6|.|TRBV7-8
CASSFGSGGTGNNSPLHF
>TRBJ2-2|.|TRBV10-1
CDYGGVNTGELFF
>TRBJ1-5|.|TRBV21-1
CASPKRSNQPQHF
>TRBJ2-1|.|TRBV7-9
CASSPAVLEQFF
>TRBJ1-6|.|TRBV6-5
CASSSTGISGSPLHF
>TRBJ2-7|.|TRBV7-8
CASRPAGPRSEQYF
>TRBJ2-7|many|TRBV4-2
CASSQLPGAYEQYF
>TRBJ2-3|.|TRBV5-1
CASNEDGGTDTQYF
>TRBJ1-2|once|TRBV6-6
CASNPGTANYGYTF
>TRBJ1-4|.|TRBV5-4
CASSLGFRQGGANEKLFF
>TRBJ2-7|few|TRBV6-1
CASSFREQYF
>TRBJ2-7|.|TRBV5-4
CASSRDRAHEQYF
>TRBJ2-5|.|TRBV5-1
CASSDRGKETQYF
>TRBJ1-1|.|TRBV5-4
CASSLETLNTEAFF
>TRBJ2-5|.|TRBV5-1
CASSLAAGRDTQYF
>TRBJ1-3|.|TRBV5-6
CASSVQGADTIYF
>TRBJ1-2|.|TRBV6-1
CAGSENGFYGYTF
>TRBJ2-1|.|TRBV7-8
CASSPLFGREINEQFF
>TRBJ2-1|.|TRBV11-2
CASSLAFGSGGRSYNEQFF
>TRBJ2-3|few|TRBV4-2
CASSQSPTSDTQYF
>TRBJ1-6|many|TRBV5-4
CASSLAGQGDSPLHF
>TRBJ2-5|.|TRBV5-1
CASSLENPQETQYF
>TRBJ1-5|.|TRBV19
CASKGLGQGIGQPQHF
>TRBJ1-6|.|TRBV13
CASSTPPGDIYNSPLHF
>TRBJ2-7|.|TRBV6-1
CASSYDRGWYEQYF
>TRBJ1-1|medium-sized|TRBV14
CASSEGRRNTEAFF
>TRBJ1-4|.|TRBV2
CASNGPVSGKLFF
>TRBJ1-2|.|TRBV5-1
CASSLGDLTGAGGYTF
>TRBJ1-6|many|TRBV15
CATSRDRDNSPLHF
>TRBJ1-1|.|TRBV29-1
CSVAQGPNTEAFF
>TRBJ1-6|few|TRBV14
CASSQDLNSPLHF
>TRBJ2-7|.|TRBV7-8
CASSSTGYEQYF
>TRBJ2-1|.|TRBV23-1
CASSSLGRNEQFF
>TRBJ1-2|.|TRBV25-1
CASSALTGISYGYTF
>TRBJ1-6|.|TRBV5-1
CASAKDLQGVNSPLHF
>TRBJ1-2|.|TRBV6-1
CASSEGFTIYGYTF